The source of this T cell receptor (beta chain) is a study of blood T cell repertoires in COVID-19. Study-level background: Donors in the United States, Italy and Spain gave samples during acute or convalescent COVID-19. Nucleic acid was either cDNA or gDNA, and it came from T cells, B-cell-depleted T cells, or PBMCs.

This clone has only one observation. Authors' methods: Amplification with reference gene primers provided the estimates of nucleated cell counts. Only in-frame clones appear in the TCRdb table, and some are missing; sequencing was by immunoSEQ multiplex PCR. V and J calls and clone size are given by that table; D and trimming were obtained from the DNA. The sample shows 45,000 or so clones, 82% of them seen only once. Germline V gene sequence: CDR1 LNHDA, CDR2 SQIVND (reference sequence). CDR3 size: 15 residues. J was trimmed by 8 bases and V by 8 bases; bases with no gene match: 12. The chain couples TRBV19 to TRBJ1-2; 12 bases align to TRBD1. The clonotype was recovered from an older woman with acute or convalescent COVID-19. The sample was peripheral blood. This CDR3 reads CASDAGQGASQGYTF. CDR3 in DNA: TGTGCCAGTGACGCGGGACAGGGGGCATCTCAAGGCTACACCTTC.